Shown below are 2 T cell receptor beta chains from a single sample sequenced in a study of T cell changes during pregnancy in multiple sclerosis (dated by TCRdb to the late 2010s). To prepare the library, the immunoSEQ multiplex PCR assay was applied. The clones in this table, taken by TCRdb from immuneACCESS, are in-frame only. Not every clone is retained; where verified, under half of the shortfall comes from an unresolved V gene, and the cause of the rest is unknown. Across this sample there are 45,000 or so clones, with around 90% seen only once. Of the sample, 2.9% falls within the top ten clones. The sequencing used CD8+ T cells from peripheral blood mononuclear cells, collected in the second trimester of pregnancy. Every receptor here comes from a female donor with multiple sclerosis, enrolled in a pregnancy study.

The CDR3 loop reads CASRSGQAVEQYF. The CDR3 bases are TGTGCCAGCAGGTCGGGACAGGCGGTCGAGCAGTACTTC. J is TRBJ2-7 and V is TRBV9; 8 bases map to TRBD1. With V trimmed by 5 bases and J by 6 bases, 7 bases remained unmatched. Germline CDR1 reads SGDLS; CDR2 reads YYNGEE. This CDR3 region has 13 residues.

The chain carries TRBV5-4 and TRBJ2-7; weak D call: TRBD1 (6 bases). Trimming took off 3 bases at V and 7 bases at J, with 17 bases between the two ends. The CDR3 sequence is 14 residues long. CDR1 and CDR2 (germline): SGHNT, YYREEE (reference sequence). CDR3 sequence reads: CASSWGQLGPEQYF. The CDR3 nucleotides are TGTGCCAGCAGCTGGGGACAACTAGGTCCTGAGCAGTACTTC. The entire variable domain, with the rest obtained from reference TRBV5-4 and TRBJ2-7, is as follows: ETGVTQSPTHLIKTRGQQVTLRCSSQSGHNTVSWYQQALGQGPQFIFQYYREEENGRGNFPPRFSGLQFPNYSSELNVNALELDDSALYLCASSWGQLGPEQYFGPGTRLTVT.